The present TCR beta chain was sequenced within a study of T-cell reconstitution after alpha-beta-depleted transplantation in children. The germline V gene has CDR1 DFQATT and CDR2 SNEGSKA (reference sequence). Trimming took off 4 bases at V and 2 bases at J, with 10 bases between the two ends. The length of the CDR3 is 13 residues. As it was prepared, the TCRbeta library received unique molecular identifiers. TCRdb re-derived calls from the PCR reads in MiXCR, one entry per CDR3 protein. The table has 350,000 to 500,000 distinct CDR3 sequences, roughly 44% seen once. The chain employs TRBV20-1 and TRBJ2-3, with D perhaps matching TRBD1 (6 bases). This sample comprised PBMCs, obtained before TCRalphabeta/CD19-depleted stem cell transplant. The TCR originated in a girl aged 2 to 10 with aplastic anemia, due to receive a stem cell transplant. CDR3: CSAKGQTTDTQYF. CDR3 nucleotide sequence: TGCAGTGCTAAAGGACAGACCACAGATACGCAGTATTTT.